One and the same sample provided the 4 T cell receptor beta chains below, sequenced in a study of OX40 agonist ivuxolimab in advanced cancers. The method was immunoSEQ multiplex PCR; TCRdb's version includes in-frame clones alone and lacks a portion of them. The sample has around 100,000 clones; over 75% are singletons. The source was CD4+ or CD8+ T cells sorted from blood, collected in a trial of the OX40 agonist ivuxolimab. These TCRs come from an adult with an advanced solid tumor such as melanoma, head and neck, liver or kidney cancer.

The chain recombines TRBV7-3 with TRBJ2-4, with D uncertain. The V gene's germline CDR1 is SGHTA and CDR2 FQGTGA. V was pared by 2 bases and J by 2 bases, with 13 bases between. The CDR3 contains 16 residues. The CDR3 region has the DNA TGTGCCAGCAGCTTAGGACGGGCAAGCTCCAAAAACATTCAGTACTTC. Encoded protein: CASSLGRASSKNIQYF.

The chain combines TRBV2 with TRBJ2-5, with 7 bases aligning to TRBD1. The DNA end lines up better with TRBJ2-7; the J call may be wrong. CDR3 length equals 14 residues. Germline values: CDR1 SNHLY, CDR2 FYNNEI. The DNA of the CDR3 is TGTGCCAGCTCCAACCCGGGACAGAGCTACGAGCAGTACTTC. Its translation is CASSNPGQSYEQYF.

J is TRBJ2-1 and V is TRBV5-1, with D hard to call. Germline CDR1 reads SGHRS; CDR2 reads YFSETQ. The CDR3 extends over 13 amino acids. V shed 1 base and J shed 8 bases, with 10 bases lying between them. CDR3 bases: TGCGCCAGCAGCTTGAACGTTCGGGATGAGCAGTTCTTC. Its protein is CASSLNVRDEQFF.

This chain joins TRBV21-1 and TRBJ1-2. TRBV21-1 is noted as a pseudogene. CDR3 length: 15 residues. The CDR3 bases are TGTGCCAGCAGCAAGATAGGGCGGGGTTCGTATGGCTACACCTTC. Protein product: CASSKIGRGSYGYTF.